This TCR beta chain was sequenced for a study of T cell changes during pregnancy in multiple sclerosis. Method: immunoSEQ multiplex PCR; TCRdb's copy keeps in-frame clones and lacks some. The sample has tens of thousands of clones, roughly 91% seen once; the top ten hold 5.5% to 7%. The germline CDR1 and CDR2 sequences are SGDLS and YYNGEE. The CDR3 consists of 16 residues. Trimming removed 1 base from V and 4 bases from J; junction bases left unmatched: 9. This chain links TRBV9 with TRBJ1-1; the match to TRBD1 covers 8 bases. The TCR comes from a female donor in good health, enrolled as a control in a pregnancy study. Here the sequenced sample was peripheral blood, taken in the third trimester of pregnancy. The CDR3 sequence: CASSVYPGTGVTEAFF. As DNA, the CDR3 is TGTGCCAGCAGCGTATACCCCGGGACAGGAGTCACTGAAGCTTTCTTT.